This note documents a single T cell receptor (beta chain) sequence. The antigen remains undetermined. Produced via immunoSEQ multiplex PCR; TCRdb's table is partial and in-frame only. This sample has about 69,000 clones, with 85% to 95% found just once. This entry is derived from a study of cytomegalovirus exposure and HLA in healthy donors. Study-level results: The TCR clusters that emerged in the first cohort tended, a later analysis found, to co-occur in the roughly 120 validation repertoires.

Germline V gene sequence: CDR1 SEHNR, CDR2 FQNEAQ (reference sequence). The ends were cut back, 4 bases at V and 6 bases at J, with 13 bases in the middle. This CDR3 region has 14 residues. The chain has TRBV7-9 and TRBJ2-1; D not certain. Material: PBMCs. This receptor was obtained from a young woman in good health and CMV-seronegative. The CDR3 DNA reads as TGTGCCAGCAGCTCCGGGTTCCGTCTCAATGAGCAGTTCTTC. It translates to CASSSGFRLNEQFF.